This entry features one T cell receptor (beta chain) sequence. What antigen it recognizes has not been identified. No much larger clone is present one base from it, and per-base qualities are unavailable. The data originate from a study of control samples from healthy donors and cancer patients (dated by TCRdb to 2020 to 2021). The CDR3, from cysteine to phenylalanine, totals 16 residues. The kept DNA is CDR3 alone, 48 bases in frame from the first base. The trim is 5 bases for V and 7 bases for J, with a gap of 20 bases between the germline ends. CDR1 and CDR2, looked up from the germline V gene (reference sequence), are SGHAT and FQDESV. The library was produced with the immunoSEQ multiplex PCR assay. Drawn from immuneACCESS, this table holds only the in-frame rearrangements with V and J called that TCRdb kept. Clones are partly lost; checked studies trace under half to an unresolved V gene and leave the rest unexplained. For this sample there are 65,000 to 75,000 clones; more than 75% appear just once. Over 3.5% of the sample is in the top ten clones.

This sequence was found in a woman aged 45-60 years in good health. The rearranged chain carries TRBV11-1 and TRBJ2-2, with the D segment identity uncertain. Material: blood. The bases read TGTGCCAGCAGCCGTCGCTGGGGAAGCGCAGGCGGGGAGCTGTTTTTT. This yields the protein CASSRRWGSAGGELFF.